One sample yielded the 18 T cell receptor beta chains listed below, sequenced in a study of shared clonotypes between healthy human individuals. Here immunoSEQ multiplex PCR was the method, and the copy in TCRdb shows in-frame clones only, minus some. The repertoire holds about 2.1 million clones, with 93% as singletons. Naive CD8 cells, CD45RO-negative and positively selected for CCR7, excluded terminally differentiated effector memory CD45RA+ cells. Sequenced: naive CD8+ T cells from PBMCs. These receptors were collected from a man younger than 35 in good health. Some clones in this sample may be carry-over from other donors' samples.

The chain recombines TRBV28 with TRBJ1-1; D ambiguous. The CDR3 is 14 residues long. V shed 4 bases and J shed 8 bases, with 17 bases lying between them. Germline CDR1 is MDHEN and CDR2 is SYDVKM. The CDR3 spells CASSYPGSSGEAFF. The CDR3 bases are TGTGCCAGCAGTTACCCGGGGTCAAGCGGCGAAGCTTTCTTT.

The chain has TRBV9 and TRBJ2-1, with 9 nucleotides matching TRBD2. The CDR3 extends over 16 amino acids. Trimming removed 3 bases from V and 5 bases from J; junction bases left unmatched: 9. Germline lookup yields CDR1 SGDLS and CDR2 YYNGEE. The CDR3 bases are TGTGCCAGCAGCGCCCGTAGCGGGGGTCTTCACAATGAGCAGTTCTTC. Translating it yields CASSARSGGLHNEQFF. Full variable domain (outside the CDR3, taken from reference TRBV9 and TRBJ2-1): DSGVTQTPKHLITATGQRVTLRCSPRSGDLSVYWYQQSLDQGLQFLIQYYNGEERAKGNILERFSAQQFPDLHSELNLSSLELGDSALYFCASSARSGGLHNEQFFGPGTRLTVL.

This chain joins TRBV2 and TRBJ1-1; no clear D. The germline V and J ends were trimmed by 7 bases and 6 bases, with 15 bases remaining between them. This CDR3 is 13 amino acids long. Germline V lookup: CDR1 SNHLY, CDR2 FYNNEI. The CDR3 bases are TGTGCCAGCAACGAGCCCGAGGGCGCTGAAGCTTTCTTT. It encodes CASNEPEGAEAFF. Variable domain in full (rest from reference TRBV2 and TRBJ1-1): EPEVTQTPSHQVTQMGQEVILRCVPISNHLYFYWYRQILGQKVEFLVSFYNNEISEKSEIFDDQFSVERPDGSNFTLKIRSTKLEDSAMYFCASNEPEGAEAFFGQGTRLTVV.

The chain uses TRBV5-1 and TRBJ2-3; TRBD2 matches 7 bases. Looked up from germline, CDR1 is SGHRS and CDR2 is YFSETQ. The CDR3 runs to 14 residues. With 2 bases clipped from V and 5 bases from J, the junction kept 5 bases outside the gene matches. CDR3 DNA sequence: TGCGCCAGCAGCTTAGGCGGGAGTATAGATACGCAGTATTTT. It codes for CASSLGGSIDTQYF.

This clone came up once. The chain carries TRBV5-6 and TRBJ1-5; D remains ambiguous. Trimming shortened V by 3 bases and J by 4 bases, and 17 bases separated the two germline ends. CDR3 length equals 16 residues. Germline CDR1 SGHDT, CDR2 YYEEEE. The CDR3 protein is CASSSEKGFPNQPQHF. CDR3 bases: TGTGCCAGCAGCTCAGAAAAGGGCTTTCCAAATCAGCCCCAGCATTTT.

CDR3 DNA: TGTGCCAGCAGTTCCGAGGGAGGACCTATGGAGCAGTACTTC. It codes for CASSSEGGPMEQYF. J is TRBJ2-7 and V is TRBV2; perhaps TRBD2 as D (6 bases). This CDR3 comprises 14 residues. The V end was cut by 5 bases, the J end by 7 bases, with 18 bases between. Germline V gene sequence: CDR1 SNHLY, CDR2 FYNNEI. Supplemented by reference TRBV2 and TRBJ2-7, the full variable domain reads EPEVTQTPSHQVTQMGQEVILRCVPISNHLYFYWYRQILGQKVEFLVSFYNNEISEKSEIFDDQFSVERPDGSNFTLKIRSTKLEDSAMYFCASSSEGGPMEQYFGPGTRLTVT.

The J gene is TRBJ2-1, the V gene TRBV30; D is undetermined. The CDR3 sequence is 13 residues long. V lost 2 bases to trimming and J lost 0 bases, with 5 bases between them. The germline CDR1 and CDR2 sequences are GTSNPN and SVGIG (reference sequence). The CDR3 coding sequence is TGTGCCTGGAGTCTGGCCTCCTACAATGAGCAGTTCTTC. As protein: CAWSLASYNEQFF.

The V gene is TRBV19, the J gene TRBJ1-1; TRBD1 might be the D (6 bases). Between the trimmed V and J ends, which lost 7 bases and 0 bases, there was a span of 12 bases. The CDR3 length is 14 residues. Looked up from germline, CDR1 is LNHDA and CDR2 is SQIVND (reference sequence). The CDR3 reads CASKDSAMNTEAFF. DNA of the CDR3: TGTGCCAGTAAGGACAGCGCCATGAACACTGAAGCTTTCTTT.

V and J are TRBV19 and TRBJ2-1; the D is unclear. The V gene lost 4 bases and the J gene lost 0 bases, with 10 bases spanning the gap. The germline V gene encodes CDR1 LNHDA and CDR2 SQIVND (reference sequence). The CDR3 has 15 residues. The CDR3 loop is CASSTATSSYNEQFF. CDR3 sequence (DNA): TGTGCCAGTAGTACGGCCACCAGCTCCTACAATGAGCAGTTCTTC. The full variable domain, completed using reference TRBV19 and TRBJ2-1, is DGGITQSPKYLFRKEGQNVTLSCEQNLNHDAMYWYRQDPGQGLRLIYYSQIVNDFQKGDIAEGYSVSREKKESFPLTVTSAQKNPTAFYLCASSTATSSYNEQFFGPGTRLTVL.

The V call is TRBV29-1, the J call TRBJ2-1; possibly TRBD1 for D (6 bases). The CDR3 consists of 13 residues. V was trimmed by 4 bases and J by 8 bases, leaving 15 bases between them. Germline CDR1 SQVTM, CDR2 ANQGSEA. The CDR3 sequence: CSVVHRASDEQFF. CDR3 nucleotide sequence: TGCAGCGTTGTTCACAGGGCATCGGATGAGCAGTTCTTC.

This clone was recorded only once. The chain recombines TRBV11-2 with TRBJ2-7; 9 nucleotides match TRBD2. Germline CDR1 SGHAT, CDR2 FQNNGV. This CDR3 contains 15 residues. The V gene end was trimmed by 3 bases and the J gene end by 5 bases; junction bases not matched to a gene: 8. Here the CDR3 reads CASSFGLASLNEQYF. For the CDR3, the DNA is TGTGCCAGCAGCTTTGGACTAGCGAGCCTTAACGAGCAGTACTTC.

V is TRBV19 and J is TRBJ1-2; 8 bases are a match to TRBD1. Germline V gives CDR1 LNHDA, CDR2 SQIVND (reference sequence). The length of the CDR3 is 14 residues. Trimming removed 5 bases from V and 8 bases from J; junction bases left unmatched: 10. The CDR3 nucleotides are TGTGCCAGTAGTTCTCGGACAGGGAAAGTCGGCTACACCTTC. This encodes CASSSRTGKVGYTF.

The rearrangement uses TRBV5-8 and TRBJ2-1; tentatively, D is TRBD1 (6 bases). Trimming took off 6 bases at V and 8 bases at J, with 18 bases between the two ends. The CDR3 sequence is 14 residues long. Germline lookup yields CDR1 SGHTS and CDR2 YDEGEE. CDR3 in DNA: TGTGCCAGCACCATTAACAGGGTTCGGGATGAGCAGTTCTTC. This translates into CASTINRVRDEQFF. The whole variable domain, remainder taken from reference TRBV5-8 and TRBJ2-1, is EAGVTQSPTHLIKTRGQQATLRCSPISGHTSVYWYQQALGLGLQFLLWYDEGEERNRGNFPPRFSGRQFPNYSSELNVNALELEDSALYLCASTINRVRDEQFFGPGTRLTVL.

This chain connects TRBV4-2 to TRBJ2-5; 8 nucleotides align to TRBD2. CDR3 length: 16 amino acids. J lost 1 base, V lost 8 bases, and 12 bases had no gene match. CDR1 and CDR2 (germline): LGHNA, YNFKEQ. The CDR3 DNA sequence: TGTGCCAGCTCGGACCGAGCGGGAGAGTTCCAAGAGACCCAGTACTTC. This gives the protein CASSDRAGEFQETQYF.

The CDR3 loop is CASSAWTVGYEQYF. DNA for the CDR3: TGTGCCAGCAGCGCCTGGACAGTTGGCTACGAGCAGTACTTC. This rearrangement joins TRBV5-4 to TRBJ2-7; tentatively, D is TRBD1 (6 bases). The CDR3 runs 14 residues. Germline V gene lookup returns CDR1 SGHNT and CDR2 YYREEE (reference sequence). Deletions cut 4 bases from V and 3 bases from J, with 14 bases between.

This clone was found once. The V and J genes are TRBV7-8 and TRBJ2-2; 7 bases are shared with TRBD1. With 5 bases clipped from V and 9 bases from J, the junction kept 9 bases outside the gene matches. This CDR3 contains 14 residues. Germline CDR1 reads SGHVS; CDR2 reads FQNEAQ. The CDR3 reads CASSGRQGPWELFF. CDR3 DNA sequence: TGTGCCAGCAGCGGCCGACAGGGTCCCTGGGAGCTGTTTTTT.

CDR3 loop: CSVEVGSTRFYEQYF. As DNA, the CDR3 is TGCAGCGTTGAAGTGGGCAGCACCCGATTCTACGAGCAGTACTTC. The gene calls are TRBV29-1 and TRBJ2-7; no firm D call. The V gene lost 1 base and the J gene lost 3 bases, with 16 bases spanning the gap. This CDR3 has 15 residues. The germline CDR1 and CDR2 sequences are SQVTM and ANQGSEA.

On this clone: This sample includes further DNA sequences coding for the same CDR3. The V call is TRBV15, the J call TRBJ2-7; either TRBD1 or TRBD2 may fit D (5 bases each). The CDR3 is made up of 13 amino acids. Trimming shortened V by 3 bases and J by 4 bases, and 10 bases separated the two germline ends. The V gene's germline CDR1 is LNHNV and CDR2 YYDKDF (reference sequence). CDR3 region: CATSSRDGYEQYF. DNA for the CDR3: TGTGCCACCAGCAGCCGGGACGGGTACGAGCAGTACTTC.